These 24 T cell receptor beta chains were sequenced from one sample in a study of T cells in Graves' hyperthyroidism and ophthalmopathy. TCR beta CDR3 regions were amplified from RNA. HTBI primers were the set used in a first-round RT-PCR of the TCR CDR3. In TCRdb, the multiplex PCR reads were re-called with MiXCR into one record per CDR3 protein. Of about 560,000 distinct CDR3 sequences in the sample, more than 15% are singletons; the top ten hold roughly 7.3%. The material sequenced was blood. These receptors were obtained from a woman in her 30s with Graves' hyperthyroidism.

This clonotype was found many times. CDR3: CASSLSLGDPSYGYTF. The CDR3 DNA follows: TGTGCCAGCAGTTTGAGTTTGGGGGACCCAAGCTATGGCTACACCTTC. The chain joins TRBV12-3 or TRBV12-4 to TRBJ1-2, with D maybe TRBD1 (5 bases). The CDR3 has 16 residues. Deletions cut 3 bases from V and 4 bases from J, with 18 bases between.

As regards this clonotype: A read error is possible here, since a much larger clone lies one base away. The CDR3 DNA follows: TGTGCCAGCGGCCGTTTGACTAGCGGGAGTCACGAGCAGTACTTC. This gives the protein CASGRLTSGSHEQYF. The chain employs TRBV3-1 and TRBJ2-7; 12 positions agree with TRBD2. The V and J ends lost 8 bases and 5 bases, in that order; junction bases with no gene match: 10. Germline loops: CDR1 LGHDT, CDR2 YNNKEL (reference sequence). This CDR3 is 15 amino acids long.

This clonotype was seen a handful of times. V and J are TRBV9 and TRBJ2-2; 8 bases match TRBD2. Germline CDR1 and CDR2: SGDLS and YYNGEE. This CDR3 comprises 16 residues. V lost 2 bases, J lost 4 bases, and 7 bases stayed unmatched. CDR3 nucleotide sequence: TGTGCCAGCAGCGTTTCGAGCGGGAGCGGCACCGGGGAGCTGTTTTTT. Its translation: CASSVSSGSGTGELFF.

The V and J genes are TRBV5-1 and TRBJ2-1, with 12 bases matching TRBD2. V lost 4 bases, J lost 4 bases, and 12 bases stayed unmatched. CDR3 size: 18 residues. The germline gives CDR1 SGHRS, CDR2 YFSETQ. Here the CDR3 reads CASSIRTGTSGRYNEQFF. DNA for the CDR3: TGCGCCAGCAGCATTAGAACCGGGACTAGCGGGCGTTACAATGAGCAGTTCTTC.

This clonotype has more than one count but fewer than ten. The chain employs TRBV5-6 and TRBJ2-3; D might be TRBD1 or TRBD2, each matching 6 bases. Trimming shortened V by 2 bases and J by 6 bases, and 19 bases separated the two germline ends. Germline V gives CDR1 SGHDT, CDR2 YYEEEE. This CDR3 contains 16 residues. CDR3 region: CASSFGGGFPGDTQYF. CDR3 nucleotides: TGTGCCAGCAGCTTCGGAGGGGGGTTCCCTGGGGATACGCAGTATTTT.

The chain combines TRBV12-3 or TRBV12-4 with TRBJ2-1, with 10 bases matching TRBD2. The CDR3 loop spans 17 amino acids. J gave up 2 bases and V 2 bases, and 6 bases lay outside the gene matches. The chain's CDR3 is CASSLRFLAGAYNEQFF. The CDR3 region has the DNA TGTGCCAGCAGTTTACGGTTCCTAGCGGGGGCCTACAATGAGCAGTTCTTC.

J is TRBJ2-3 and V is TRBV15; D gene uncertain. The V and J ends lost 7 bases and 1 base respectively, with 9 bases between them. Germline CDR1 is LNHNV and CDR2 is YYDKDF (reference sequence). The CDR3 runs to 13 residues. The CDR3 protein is CATTAEGTDTQYF. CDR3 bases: TGTGCCACCACGGCGGAAGGCACAGATACGCAGTATTTT.

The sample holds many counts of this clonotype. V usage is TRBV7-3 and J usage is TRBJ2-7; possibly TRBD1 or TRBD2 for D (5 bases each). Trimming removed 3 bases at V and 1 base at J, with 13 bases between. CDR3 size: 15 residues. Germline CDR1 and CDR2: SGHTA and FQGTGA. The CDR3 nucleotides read TGTGCCAGCAGCTTCGCCGGGACGGATTCCTACGAGCAGTACTTC. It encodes CASSFAGTDSYEQYF.

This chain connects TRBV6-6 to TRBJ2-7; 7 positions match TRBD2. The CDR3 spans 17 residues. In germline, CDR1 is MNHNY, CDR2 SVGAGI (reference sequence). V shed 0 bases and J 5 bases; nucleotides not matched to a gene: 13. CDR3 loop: CASSYSPPRAGDDEQYF. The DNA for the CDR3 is TGTGCCAGCAGTTACTCACCCCCCCGGGCGGGAGACGACGAGCAGTACTTC.

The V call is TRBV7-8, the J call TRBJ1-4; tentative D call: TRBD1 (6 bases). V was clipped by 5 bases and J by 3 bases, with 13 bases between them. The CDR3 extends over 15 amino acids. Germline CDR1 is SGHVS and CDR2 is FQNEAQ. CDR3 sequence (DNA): TGTGCCAGCAGCGAACACAGGGTTGCTAATGAAAAACTGTTTTTT. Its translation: CASSEHRVANEKLFF.

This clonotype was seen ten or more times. For the CDR3, the DNA is TGCAGTGCTAGAGATGAACTAGCGGGAGCCCACGAGCAGTACTTC. Its translation: CSARDELAGAHEQYF. The V and J genes are TRBV20-1 and TRBJ2-7, with 11 bases identical to TRBD2. This CDR3 has 15 amino acids. The germline V gene has CDR1 DFQATT and CDR2 SNEGSKA (reference sequence). V shed 0 bases and J 5 bases; nucleotides not matched to a gene: 6.

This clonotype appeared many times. The CDR3 region is CAWKKGTGSDQPQHF. DNA of the CDR3: TGTGCCTGGAAGAAGGGGACAGGGAGTGATCAGCCCCAGCATTTT. V is TRBV30 and J is TRBJ1-5; 9 bases line up with TRBD1. The CDR3 is 15 residues long. The V gene's germline CDR1 is GTSNPN and CDR2 SVGIG (reference sequence). V dropped 4 bases and J dropped 5; count of bases not matched to a gene: 9.

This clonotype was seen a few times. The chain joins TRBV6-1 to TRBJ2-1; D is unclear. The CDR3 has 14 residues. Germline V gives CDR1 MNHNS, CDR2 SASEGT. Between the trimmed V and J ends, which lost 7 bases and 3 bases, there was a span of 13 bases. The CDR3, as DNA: TGTGCCAGCAAGATAGCCCTCGACTACAATGAGCAGTTCTTC. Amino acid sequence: CASKIALDYNEQFF.

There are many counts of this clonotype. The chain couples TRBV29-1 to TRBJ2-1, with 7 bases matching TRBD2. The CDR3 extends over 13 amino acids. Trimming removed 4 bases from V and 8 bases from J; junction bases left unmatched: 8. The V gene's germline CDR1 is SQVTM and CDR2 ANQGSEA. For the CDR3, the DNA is TGCAGCGTTGGCGGGACTACAGAGGATGAGCAGTTCTTC. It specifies CSVGGTTEDEQFF.

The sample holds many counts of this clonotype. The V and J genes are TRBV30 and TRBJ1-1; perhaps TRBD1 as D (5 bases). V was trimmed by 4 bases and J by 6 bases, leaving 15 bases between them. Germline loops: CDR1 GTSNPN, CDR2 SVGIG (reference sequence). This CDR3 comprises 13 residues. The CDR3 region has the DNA TGTGCCTGGAATCCTAGAAGGGACGCTGAAGCTTTCTTT. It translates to CAWNPRRDAEAFF.

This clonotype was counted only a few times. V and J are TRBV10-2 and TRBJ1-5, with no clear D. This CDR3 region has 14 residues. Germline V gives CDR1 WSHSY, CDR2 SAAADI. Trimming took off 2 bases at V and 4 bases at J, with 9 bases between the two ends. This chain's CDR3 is CASSEGGWNQPQHF. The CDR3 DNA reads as TGCGCCAGCAGTGAGGGAGGTTGGAATCAGCCCCAGCATTTT.

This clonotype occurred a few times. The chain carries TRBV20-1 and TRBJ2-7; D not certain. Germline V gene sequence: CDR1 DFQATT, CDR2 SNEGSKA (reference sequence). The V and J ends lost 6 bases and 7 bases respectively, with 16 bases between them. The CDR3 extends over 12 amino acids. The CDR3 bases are TGCAGTGCCCCCGGCCCCCGGCAGGAGCAGTACTTC. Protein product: CSAPGPRQEQYF.

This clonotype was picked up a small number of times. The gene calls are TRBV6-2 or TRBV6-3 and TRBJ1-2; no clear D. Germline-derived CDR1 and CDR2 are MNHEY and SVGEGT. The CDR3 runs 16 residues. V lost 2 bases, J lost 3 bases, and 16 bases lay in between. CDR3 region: CASSYERRRIDYGYTF. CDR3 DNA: TGTGCCAGCAGTTACGAACGCAGGCGGATTGACTATGGCTACACCTTC.

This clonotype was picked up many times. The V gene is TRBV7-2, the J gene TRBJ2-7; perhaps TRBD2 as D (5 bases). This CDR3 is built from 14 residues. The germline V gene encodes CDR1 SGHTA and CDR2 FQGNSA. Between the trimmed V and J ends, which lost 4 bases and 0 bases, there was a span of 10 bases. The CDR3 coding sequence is TGTGCCAGCAGCTCGGACTTTAGCTCCTACGAGCAGTACTTC. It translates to CASSSDFSSYEQYF. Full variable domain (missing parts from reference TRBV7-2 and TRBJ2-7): GAGVSQSPSNKVTEKGKDVELRCDPISGHTALYWYRQSLGQGLEFLIYFQGNSAPDKSGLPSDRFSAERTGGSVSTLTIQRTQQEDSAVYLCASSSDFSSYEQYFGPGTRLTVT.

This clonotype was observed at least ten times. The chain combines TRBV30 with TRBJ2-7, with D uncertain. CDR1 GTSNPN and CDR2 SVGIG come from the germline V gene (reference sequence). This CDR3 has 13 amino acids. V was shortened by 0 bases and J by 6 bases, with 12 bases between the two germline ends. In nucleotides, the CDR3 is TGTGCCTGGAGTGTACGCCTTGCTTTCGAGCAGTACTTC. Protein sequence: CAWSVRLAFEQYF.

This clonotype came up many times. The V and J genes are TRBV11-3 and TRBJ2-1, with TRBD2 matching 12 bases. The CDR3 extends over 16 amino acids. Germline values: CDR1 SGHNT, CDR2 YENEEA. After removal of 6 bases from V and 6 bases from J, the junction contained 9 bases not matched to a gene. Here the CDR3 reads CASSLAGLAGINEQFF. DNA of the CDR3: TGTGCCAGCAGTCTAGCTGGACTAGCGGGGATCAATGAGCAGTTCTTC.

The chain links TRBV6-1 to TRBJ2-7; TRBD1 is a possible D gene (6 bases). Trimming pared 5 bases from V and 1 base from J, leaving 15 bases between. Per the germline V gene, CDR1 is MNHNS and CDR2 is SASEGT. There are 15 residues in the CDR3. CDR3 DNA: TGTGCCAGCAGTCCGACAGGTTTTGGGTCCTACGAGCAGTACTTC. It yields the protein CASSPTGFGSYEQYF.

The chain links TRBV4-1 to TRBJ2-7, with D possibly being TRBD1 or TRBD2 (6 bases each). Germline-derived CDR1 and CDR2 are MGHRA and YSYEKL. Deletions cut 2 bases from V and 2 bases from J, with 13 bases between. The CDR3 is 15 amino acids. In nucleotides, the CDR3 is TGCGCCAGCAGCCAACTGAGGGGGGTTCCCTACGAGCAGTACTTC. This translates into CASSQLRGVPYEQYF.

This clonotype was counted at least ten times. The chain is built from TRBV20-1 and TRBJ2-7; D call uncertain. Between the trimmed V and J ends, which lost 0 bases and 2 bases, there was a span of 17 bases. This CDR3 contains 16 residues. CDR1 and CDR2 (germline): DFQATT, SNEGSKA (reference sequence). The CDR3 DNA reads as TGCAGTGCTAGAGACGAGACTCCGCGGCCTACCTACGAGCAGTACTTC. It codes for CSARDETPRPTYEQYF.